This entry lists 32 T cell receptor beta chains sequenced from one sample in a study of molecular identifiers for immune sequencing clone quantification (dated by TCRdb to the late 2010s). The library relied on PCR. TCRdb lists the instrument as NextSeq 500. The public reads were reprocessed in TCRdb via fastp at Q25 and MiXCR, keeping in-frame beta chains. Every entry covers one CDR3 protein and lists the most common genes and DNA from its rows. The sample table records hundreds of thousands of distinct CDR3 sequences; approximately 24% of these occur just once. About 0.84% of the sample comes from the top ten. The source material was naive CD8+ T cells from blood, with Jurkat cell RNA spiked in. The cell subset or site label here, explained by the study, means: FACS-sorted CD8+CD4-CCR7+CD45RA+ naive T cells. The receptors stem from a human donor in good health. Some libraries in this study had Jurkat cell RNA spiked in.

V usage is TRBV27 and J usage is TRBJ2-6; either TRBD1 or TRBD2 may fit D (6 bases each). The germline gives CDR1 MNHEY, CDR2 SMNVEV (reference sequence). The V end lost 2 bases, the J end lost 1 base, and 12 bases lay between the germline ends. CDR3 size: 17 residues. The CDR3 here is CASSLGGRGSGANVLTF. In DNA form, the CDR3 reads TGTGCCAGCAGTTTAGGGGGGCGCGGGTCTGGGGCCAACGTCCTGACTTTC.

In the case of this clonotype: This may be a read error, as it is one base from a much larger clone. The CDR3 DNA sequence: TGTGCCAGCAGCTTCATAGGGGCTAGAGGGACCCAGTACTTC. Encoded protein: CASSFIGARGTQYF. The chain carries TRBV7-2 and TRBJ2-5; possible D gene TRBD1, 5 bases. Germline V CDR1 and CDR2: SGHTA, FQGNSA. Trimming pared 3 bases from V and 7 bases from J, leaving 15 bases between. This CDR3 has 14 residues. Full variable domain (remainder filled in from reference TRBV7-2 and TRBJ2-5): GAGVSQSPSNKVTEKGKDVELRCDPISGHTALYWYRQSLGQGLEFLIYFQGNSAPDKSGLPSDRFSAERTGGSVSTLTIQRTQQEDSAVYLCASSFIGARGTQYFGPGTRLLVL.

This clonotype has ten or more counts. V usage is TRBV5-1 and J usage is TRBJ2-7; no definite D call. Trimming removed 4 bases at V and 12 bases at J, with 8 bases between. The germline gives CDR1 SGHRS, CDR2 YFSETQ. This CDR3 has 9 residues. The chain's CDR3 is CASSTPGYF. CDR3 in DNA: TGCGCCAGCAGCACTCCGGGGTACTTC.

This clonotype was picked up many times. The chain links TRBV4-1 to TRBJ1-5; no reliable D call. Trimming cost V 1 base and J 0 bases, with 10 bases left between them. This CDR3 spans 16 amino acids. The germline V gene has CDR1 MGHRA and CDR2 YSYEKL. CDR3 in amino acids: CASSQVLANSNQPQHF. The CDR3 bases are TGCGCCAGCAGCCAAGTTTTGGCAAATAGCAATCAGCCCCAGCATTTT.

The rearrangement joins TRBV20-1 to TRBJ2-3; no clear D. The germline V gene encodes CDR1 DFQATT and CDR2 SNEGSKA (reference sequence). V was clipped by 6 bases and J by 2 bases, with 6 bases between them. The CDR3 consists of 11 residues. CDR3 bases: TGCAGTGCCAGCTACACAGATACGCAGTATTTT. Encoded protein: CSASYTDTQYF.

This clonotype was observed a few times. The V gene is TRBV4-1, the J gene TRBJ2-1; D is undetermined. V dropped 0 bases and J dropped 6 bases, with 3 bases sitting between them. Germline CDR1 and CDR2: MGHRA and YSYEKL. The CDR3 is 12 amino acids. The CDR3 protein is CASSQDINEQFF. The CDR3 DNA sequence: TGCGCCAGCAGCCAAGATATCAATGAGCAGTTCTTC.

This clonotype was recorded many times. V is TRBV24-1 and J is TRBJ2-3; unclear D gene. Looked up from germline, CDR1 is KGHDR and CDR2 is SFDVKD. V shed 1 base and J shed 1 base, with 2 bases lying between them. The CDR3 is 13 amino acids. CDR3 residues: CATSDFRTDTQYF. CDR3 DNA: TGTGCCACCAGTGATTTCCGCACAGATACGCAGTATTTT.

This clonotype appeared many times. The chain joins TRBV30 to TRBJ2-7, with 10 positions matching TRBD1. The V segment lost 3 bases and the J segment 2 bases; nucleotides outside the gene matches: 4. From germline, CDR1 is GTSNPN and CDR2 SVGIG (reference sequence). This CDR3 spans 14 amino acids. CDR3 amino acids: CAWSFGQGAYEQYF. Written as DNA, the CDR3 is TGTGCCTGGAGCTTCGGACAGGGGGCCTACGAGCAGTACTTC.

This clonotype was counted ten times or more. This chain joins TRBV10-2 and TRBJ1-1; 7 bases line up with TRBD1. Germline trimming cut 5 bases from V and 0 bases from J; bases unmatched to any gene: 6. The CDR3 sequence is 15 residues long. Per the germline V gene, CDR1 is WSHSY and CDR2 is SAAADI. This chain's CDR3 is CASSSLQGMNTEAFF. CDR3 coding DNA: TGCGCCAGCAGTAGCCTACAGGGGATGAACACTGAAGCTTTCTTT.

This clonotype appeared once. The germline gene is not matched at one end of the junction; a read error may be the cause. The genes are TRBV5-1 and TRBJ2-2, with D maybe TRBD2 (5 bases). This CDR3 spans 16 amino acids. Germline-derived CDR1 and CDR2 are SGHRS and YFSETQ. The CDR3: CASTYLGGRNTGELLF. The CDR3 DNA sequence: TGCGCCAGCACTTACCTGGGCGGGCGGAACACCGGGGAGCTGCTTTTT.

The table lists this clonotype with a few counts. V is TRBV15 and J is TRBJ1-2, with TRBD1 as a possible D gene (6 bases). This CDR3 has 14 amino acids. CDR1 and CDR2 from the germline V gene are LNHNV and YYDKDF (reference sequence). V lost 1 base and J lost 8, with 14 bases in between. The CDR3 here is CATSRGTANLGYTF. The CDR3 DNA follows: TGTGCCACCAGCAGAGGGACAGCCAACTTAGGCTACACCTTC.

As for this clonotype: A read error may be the cause here, since a much bigger clone is one base away. The chain is built from TRBV2 and TRBJ2-7, with D unresolved. Germline values: CDR1 SNHLY, CDR2 FYNNEI. The CDR3 contains 13 residues. The CDR3 DNA follows: TGTCCCAGCAGTGGTGAATCCTCCCACGAGCAGTACTTC. Residues: CPSSGESSHEQYF.

This chain uses TRBV7-9 with TRBJ2-7; D is perhaps TRBD2 (6 bases). The CDR3 has 16 residues. Germline CDR1 reads SEHNR; CDR2 reads FQNEAQ (reference sequence). Trimming took 1 base from V and 4 from J, leaving 17 bases between them. The CDR3 here is CASSLGAGLLEYEQYF. Written as DNA, the CDR3 is TGTGCCAGCAGCTTAGGGGCGGGGCTTCTGGAATACGAGCAGTACTTC.

This clonotype was counted at least ten times. The chain recombines TRBV28 with TRBJ2-7; 7 positions agree with TRBD1. V was clipped by 3 bases and J by 2 bases; unmatched bases: 7. CDR1 MDHEN and CDR2 SYDVKM come from the germline V gene. This CDR3 comprises 15 residues. The CDR3 loop is CASSFRGPTPYEQYF. CDR3 sequence (DNA): TGTGCCAGCAGTTTTAGGGGGCCCACGCCCTACGAGCAGTACTTC. Supplemented by reference TRBV28 and TRBJ2-7, the full variable domain reads DVKVTQSSRYLVKRTGEKVFLECVQDMDHENMFWYRQDPGLGLRLIYFSYDVKMKEKGDIPEGYSVSREKKERFSLILESASTNQTSMYLCASSFRGPTPYEQYFGPGTRLTVT.

This chain uses TRBV12-3 or TRBV12-4 with TRBJ2-5; perhaps TRBD1 as D (6 bases). The CDR3 is 14 amino acids. V was trimmed by 6 bases and J by 9 bases, leaving 20 bases between them. The CDR3 loop is CASSAEQGSEPQYF. CDR3 nucleotides: TGTGCCAGCAGCGCTGAACAGGGTTCCGAGCCCCAGTACTTC.

This clonotype was detected many times. This chain uses TRBV3-1 with TRBJ2-2; 7 bases line up with TRBD1. The germline CDR1 and CDR2 sequences are LGHDT and YNNKEL (reference sequence). V shed 4 bases and J 4 bases; nucleotides not matched to a gene: 12. This CDR3 region has 17 residues. CDR3 in amino acids: CASSPSLWAGGTGELFF. The CDR3 bases are TGTGCCAGCAGCCCCAGCCTTTGGGCAGGGGGCACCGGGGAGCTGTTTTTT.

This chain uses TRBV2 with TRBJ2-1, with 12 bases that match TRBD2. Germline CDR1 and CDR2: SNHLY and FYNNEI. V was clipped by 3 bases and J by 12 bases; unmatched bases: 21. The CDR3 sequence is 19 residues long. The CDR3 coding sequence is TGTGCCAGCAGTGAGATGACGTCAGGAGGTCTAGCGGGGGGGCCTGGGCAGTTCTTC. This gives the protein CASSEMTSGGLAGGPGQFF. The full variable domain, its missing parts supplied by reference TRBV2 and TRBJ2-1, is EPEVTQTPSHQVTQMGQEVILRCVPISNHLYFYWYRQILGQKVEFLVSFYNNEISEKSEIFDDQFSVERPDGSNFTLKIRSTKLEDSAMYFCASSEMTSGGLAGGPGQFFGPGTRLTVL.

The table lists this clonotype with many counts. V and J are TRBV20-1 and TRBJ2-3, with 8 bases matching TRBD2. This CDR3 is built from 12 residues. Germline loops: CDR1 DFQATT, CDR2 SNEGSKA (reference sequence). J was trimmed by 4 bases and V by 3 bases; bases with no gene match: 0. CDR3 sequence (DNA): TGCAGTGCTAGCGGGGGGGCAGATACGCAGTATTTT. Translating it yields CSASGGADTQYF.

This clonotype was detected ten times or more. V and J are TRBV7-2 and TRBJ2-1; no clear D gene. V lost 5 bases and J 5 bases, leaving 13 bases between the germline ends. Germline CDR1 is SGHTA and CDR2 is FQGNSA. The CDR3 has 14 residues. The CDR3 protein is CASSPGPRDNEQFF. The CDR3 DNA reads TGTGCCAGCAGCCCCGGGCCCCGGGACAATGAGCAGTTCTTC.

The rearrangement uses TRBV11-2 and TRBJ1-4; D gene uncertain. Germline V gene sequence: CDR1 SGHAT, CDR2 FQNNGV. V lost 4 bases and J 7 bases, leaving 13 bases between the germline ends. The CDR3 loop spans 14 amino acids. The CDR3 is CASSWTALGEKLFF. CDR3 in DNA: TGTGCCAGCAGCTGGACGGCACTGGGTGAAAAACTGTTTTTT.

On this clonotype: The junction and the germline gene differ at one end; a read error may be behind it. The V call is TRBV12-3 or TRBV12-4, the J call TRBJ2-5; TRBD2 might be the D (5 bases). The CDR3 has 14 amino acids. CDR3 amino acids: CASSLAWVRETQYF. In DNA form, the CDR3 reads TGTGCCAGCAGCTTAGCGTGGGTGAGGGAGACCCAGTACTTC.

This clonotype has only a few counts. J is TRBJ2-2 and V is TRBV7-2; D unclear. Between the trimmed V and J ends, which lost 1 base and 6 bases, there was a span of 9 bases. Germline values: CDR1 SGHTA, CDR2 FQGNSA. The CDR3 is 14 residues long. CDR3 bases: TGTGCCAGCAGCTTAGTAGGTGGGGCCGGGGAGCTGTTTTTT. Its translation is CASSLVGGAGELFF.

This chain joins TRBV12-3 or TRBV12-4 and TRBJ2-7; 7 bases map to TRBD1. Losses at the gene ends were 6 bases for V and 3 bases for J; bases not matched to a gene: 2. The CDR3 is 12 amino acids. CDR3 protein: CASRTGNYEQYF. CDR3 nucleotides: TGTGCCAGCAGGACAGGGAACTACGAGCAGTACTTC.

The V and J genes are TRBV20-1 and TRBJ2-5, with D perhaps TRBD2 (5 bases). This CDR3 has 15 residues. V was clipped by 3 bases and J by 2 bases, with 16 bases between them. The germline V gene has CDR1 DFQATT and CDR2 SNEGSKA (reference sequence). CDR3 sequence reads: CSASGLESPQETQYF. Here the CDR3 DNA reads TGCAGTGCTAGTGGACTCGAATCCCCTCAAGAGACCCAGTACTTC.

This clonotype has a count of ten or more. This chain connects TRBV14 to TRBJ2-3, with D tentatively TRBD2 (5 bases). Germline CDR1 SGHDN, CDR2 FVKESK. Trimming stripped 1 base from V and 2 bases from J, with 13 bases between. This CDR3 has 16 amino acids. The CDR3: CASSQAEAGFTDTQYF. As DNA, the CDR3 is TGTGCCAGCAGCCAAGCGGAGGCTGGATTCACAGATACGCAGTATTTT.

The chain is built from TRBV28 and TRBJ2-5, with a possible D match to TRBD1 (6 bases). Looked up from germline, CDR1 is MDHEN and CDR2 is SYDVKM. V lost 2 bases and J 2 bases, leaving 9 bases between the germline ends. The CDR3 sequence is 14 residues long. DNA for the CDR3: TGTGCCAGCAGTTTAGGACAGTTACAAGAGACCCAGTACTTC. Amino acid sequence: CASSLGQLQETQYF.

This clonotype was observed once. A much larger clone differs from this one at a single base, so this may be a read error. The rearrangement joins TRBV6-2 or TRBV6-3 to TRBJ2-2; 10 nucleotides agree with TRBD2. This CDR3 is built from 17 residues. Germline-derived CDR1 and CDR2 are MNHEY and SVGEGT. The CDR3 region is CASSYGRLAGEAGERFF. The CDR3 nucleotides are TGTGCCAGCAGTTACGGCCGCCTAGCGGGAGAGGCCGGGGAGCGGTTTTTT.

The V gene is TRBV27, the J gene TRBJ1-5; no clear D gene. The germline V gene has CDR1 MNHEY and CDR2 SMNVEV (reference sequence). The ends were cut back, 6 bases at V and 0 bases at J, with 9 bases in the middle. The CDR3 loop spans 14 amino acids. For the CDR3, the DNA is TGTGCCAGCAGCCAGGACGGTAGCAATCAGCCCCAGCATTTT. This translates into CASSQDGSNQPQHF.

This clonotype was picked up a small number of times. J is TRBJ2-1 and V is TRBV20-1, with 9 bases identical to TRBD1. Germline CDR1 is DFQATT and CDR2 is SNEGSKA (reference sequence). The trim removed 6 bases at V and 6 bases at J, leaving 9 bases unmatched. This CDR3 has 14 amino acids. Here the CDR3 reads CSAYGQGMFNEQFF. In nucleotides, the CDR3 is TGCAGTGCGTACGGACAGGGGATGTTCAATGAGCAGTTCTTC.

This clonotype has at least ten counts. The chain combines TRBV7-6 with TRBJ2-3; 13 positions match TRBD2. Germline CDR1 SGHVS, CDR2 FNYEAQ. The CDR3 is made up of 15 amino acids. Unmatched junction bases numbered 3, after V lost 5 bases and J lost 4 bases. The DNA of the CDR3 is TGTGCCAGCAGCCGGACTAGCGGGAGTCCAGATACGCAGTATTTT. Its translation is CASSRTSGSPDTQYF.

This clonotype was detected once. The germline gene is not matched at one end of the junction; a read error may be the cause. This chain connects TRBV6-2 or TRBV6-3 to TRBJ2-5; no reliable D call. The CDR3 sequence is 16 residues long. Germline-derived CDR1 and CDR2 are MNHEY and SVGEGT. CDR3 coding DNA: TGTGCCGGCAGTCCTGGGTGGGCCCTCGACCAAGAGACCCAGTACTTC. Translating it yields CAGSPGWALDQETQYF.

This clonotype was recorded at least ten times. This chain joins TRBV7-8 and TRBJ2-5; D possibly corresponds to TRBD2 (5 bases). Trimming shortened V by 5 bases and J by 14 bases, and 15 bases separated the two germline ends. Germline V gene sequence: CDR1 SGHVS, CDR2 FQNEAQ. This CDR3 region has 11 residues. The CDR3 protein is CASSPLLATYF. The CDR3 nucleotides are TGTGCCAGCAGCCCCCTCCTAGCCACCTACTTC.